Described below is a single TCR beta chain sequence and its context. This clone was found once. Its antigen remains unidentified. Per-base quality was not reported, and no clone a single base away is much larger than it. In total, around 600 healthy bone marrow donors made up the cohort. All cohort members were sampled while nominally healthy, although unrecorded immune exposures were likely present. The donor was CMV seronegative and belonged to the group of around 350 seronegative cohort members. A peripheral blood sample was provided by each donor, and peripheral blood mononuclear cells were used for TCR beta sequencing. The Qiagen DNeasy Blood Extraction Kit was used to extract genomic DNA from the blood cell samples. The entry originates in a study of cytomegalovirus exposure and HLA in healthy donors (dated by TCRdb to the late 2010s). Background on the whole study: In an earlier analysis of some 610 of the donors, 276 Gb of sequence data and 90 million to 120 million unique TCR beta sequences from 150 million to 200 million T cells were reported. An early release that covered some 630 HLA-typed donors contained about 300 gigabases of sequencing data and tens of millions of unique TCR sequences. Among the approximately 420 genotyped donors, about 85% belonged to the genetic ancestry cluster associated with self-reported Caucasian donors. The aim of the study was to test whether cataloging public T cell receptors could identify signatures of past pathogen exposure. The T cell repertoires of several hundred subjects were profiled by immunosequencing and related to cytomegalovirus serostatus. Besides the first cohort of approximately 710 subjects, a separate validation cohort made up of 120 different subjects was used. The study combined high-throughput TCR immunosequencing, statistical association of individual TCRs with disease status, and machine learning to predict cytomegalovirus infection status. In a later analysis, previously published TCR beta repertoires from 550 to 700 donors were re-analyzed and high-resolution HLA genotyping was added so that TCR occurrence patterns could be studied. The later analysis used no new phenotypic data to find candidate immune exposures, relying instead on TCR beta sequences and their occurrence across donors. In an earlier analysis of 550 to 700 of the donors, high-throughput TCR beta sequencing was used to judge whether each TCR beta V gene segment behaved as functional or pseudogenic. Donor age, sex, ethnicity and CMV serostatus were collected together with the repertoire data. A later genetic analysis used genome-wide SNP genotypes for 398 of the 666 donors, treating that subset as a discovery cohort. All discovery cohort repertoires had been generated using a single sequencing platform. Class I and class II HLA loci were covered by the typing at four-digit resolution. Typing coverage differed by locus: A, B, C, DRB1 and DQB1 were typed in about 620-640 donors, DQA1 in 500 to 550, DPA1 in around 610, and DPB1 in 450 to 490. A handful of DR-DQ haplotypes were handled as single units for association and clustering because linkage in the cohort was strong. Across approximately 420 genotyped donors of the cohort, an average of approximately 200,000 unique TCR beta nucleotide sequences per donor were sequenced, and approximately 17% of those sequences were non-productive.

Libraries came from the immunoSEQ multiplex PCR assay. The multiplex PCR relied on a mix of 60 forward primers for TCR Vbeta segments and 13 reverse primers for TCR Jbeta segments. Amplification of the CDR3 region of rearranged TCR beta genes was performed with a multiplex PCR assay on genomic DNA. The amplified TCR beta libraries were sequenced on the Illumina HiSeq System as 87-base-pair reads. The authors' pipeline ran thus. Across the 666 repertoires, a later analysis counted roughly 84 million unique TCR beta chains, 8.5 million to 12 million of which were shared by at least two donors. Raw reads were error-corrected and collapsed into unique sequences by a nearest-neighbor algorithm in which closely related sequences were merged to remove PCR and sequencing errors. CDR3 sequences were aligned to IMGT reference sequences to assign V, D and J gene segments. For a sequence to be retained, a match of at least six nucleotides to both a V gene segment and a J gene segment was required. Rearrangements were classified as productive when the CDR3 lacked stop codons and remained in frame with V and J, and all other rearrangements were classified as non-productive. Following IMGT convention, CDR3 was defined as the stretch from the second conserved V-encoded cysteine up to the conserved J-encoded phenylalanine. Sequences without an unambiguous match to a single V gene segment were excluded from the earlier analysis of 450 to 650 of the donors. An earlier analysis of several hundred of the donors called V segments functional above 56.7% productive rearrangements and segregating when the between-donor standard deviation exceeded 5%. A statistical classification framework was developed to diagnose cytomegalovirus status using the catalog of TCR beta chain sequences. In a later analysis, TCR nucleotide sequences were compared against IMGT/GENE-DB human TR gene sequences so that V and J genes could be assigned. Using the TCRdist pipeline, a later analysis assigned CDR3 sequences along with most-parsimonious VDJ recombination scenarios. In a later analysis, each TCR beta chain was defined by its CDR3 amino acid sequence together with its V-gene family, and reads lacking a unique V-gene family were excluded. In a later analysis, a few hundred highly shared, low-generation-probability nucleotide sequences were removed to address suspected cross-contamination and a sequencing artifact. In a later analysis, a clonal expansion index for each public chain was calculated from normalized within-repertoire ranks of inferred template counts. Generation probabilities in a later analysis came from a VDJ recombination model fitted to out-of-frame rearrangements, and those results were checked against IGoR. In a later analysis, TCR-TCR, TCR-HLA and TCR-CMV co-occurrence was scored with hypergeometric tests, and a repertoire-size bias correction was applied to TCR pairs. To estimate false discovery rates, a later analysis permuted the HLA or CMV assignments 20 times. In a later analysis, co-occurring TCRs were grouped using DBSCAN, and TCRdist sequence similarity was added for clustering within HLA-allele-positive subsets. For co-occurrence clustering, repertoires with fewer than 30,000 or more than 120,000 public chains were excluded, along with about five repertoires with anomalous nucleotide sharing. This is the immuneACCESS table as TCRdb keeps it, with only in-frame sequences that have V and J called. A part of the clones is gone; compared with another copy, unresolved V genes explain less than half, and the rest is unexplained. The V and J calls and clone size come from that table; D and trimming were worked out from the DNA. This sample lists about 150,000 clones; around 77% were detected once. The ten largest clonotypes hold under 2% of the sample.

The junction carries 15 bases between V and J, which are trimmed by 3 bases and 4 bases respectively. From the cysteine up to the phenylalanine, the CDR3 has a length of 16 residues. The read is trimmed to its CDR3 DNA, 48 bases read in frame from base 1. In the germline V gene, CDR1 corresponds to MDHEN and CDR2 to SYDVKM. The full study reports these points: Correlated functional status among segregating V segments might reflect linkage disequilibrium, but an unknown experimental factor could not be ruled out. The classifier was reported to diagnose cytomegalovirus status with high specificity and sensitivity in both the original and validation cohorts. For the cohort, immune exposure information was limited to CMV serostatus. Sequencing depth was assumed to be roughly uniform across donors in the presence/absence analyses, though that assumption may not hold. Most TCR sequences were seen in very few donors, while some public TCRs were found in many individuals. A later analysis found that HLA-associated TCR beta chains were more clonally expanded and had lower generation probabilities than equally common non-associated chains. In a later analysis, several top co-occurrence clusters were reported to appear linked to parvovirus B19, influenza, CMV and Epstein-Barr virus. In an earlier analysis of 587 of the donors, most TCR beta V segments appeared in productive rearrangements about 90% or about 30% of the time, broadly matching IMGT annotations. In vitro tests confirmed that a few of the cytomegalovirus-associated TCR beta chains recognize cytomegalovirus antigens. A group of highly shared sequence variants was considered likely to be a technical artifact of the sequencing pipeline. Because the 87-base-pair reads could not distinguish some IMGT-functional V segments, including TRBV6-2 and TRBV6-3, those segments were excluded. An association between a missense DCLRE1C variant and V-gene and J-gene trimming of TCR beta chains was found in a later genetic analysis and replicated in an independent cohort. A later genetic analysis reported fewer N-insertions in productive TCRs among donors in an Asian-associated ancestry cluster than the approximately 700-donor mean. According to a later analysis, TCR association rates differed among HLA loci, with DRB1 alleles showing the most associated TCRs and HLA-C alleles showing the fewest. Most CMV-associated TCR beta chains appeared to be HLA-restricted in a later analysis, and the HLA associations seemed to be driven largely by CMV exposure. When HLA alleles, especially DR and DQ, strongly co-occurred, attributing TCR associations to individual alleles was difficult. The authors suggested that the approach could potentially be generalized to other disease states and immunological phenotypes. In this cohort, only TCR beta chains were sequenced, and detectable features were limited by the absence of alpha or paired-chain data. A further reported finding was that TCR beta sequences accurately predicted the HLA-A and HLA-B alleles for most subjects in the first cohort. In a later analysis, some 17,000 TCR beta sequences were associated with specific HLA alleles at a false discovery rate of 0.05. Because counts were too low, about 17 rarely observed V segments, including chromosome 9 orphons, were excluded from the earlier analysis of around 640 of the donors. In the study, approximately 150 TCR beta chains were listed as associated with cytomegalovirus. Because some donors lacked HLA typing at each locus, the association tests relied only on the typed subset.

The chain employs TRBV28 and TRBJ2-2; the D segment could be TRBD2, given 6 matching bases. Input material: PBMCs. The origin of this receptor is a middle-aged man in good health and CMV-seronegative. CDR3 protein: CASSFPTGGRTGELFF. The DNA reads as follows: TGTGCCAGCAGTTTCCCGACCGGAGGGCGCACCGGGGAGCTGTTTTTT. Full variable domain (CDR3 extended with the reference TRBV28 and TRBJ2-2 proteins): DVKVTQSSRYLVKRTGEKVFLECVQDMDHENMFWYRQDPGLGLRLIYFSYDVKMKEKGDIPEGYSVSREKKERFSLILESASTNQTSMYLCASSFPTGGRTGELFFGEGSRLTVL.